A single sample is the source of the 13 T cell receptor beta chains below, sequenced in a study of cytotoxic CD8 clonotypes in ibrutinib-treated CLL. Method: immunoSEQ multiplex PCR; TCRdb's copy keeps in-frame clones and lacks some. The sample has 70,000 to 85,000 clones, more than 75% seen once. The material sequenced was PBMCs, taken at disease progression, from a patient treated with ibrutinib. Receptors originate from a human donor with chronic lymphocytic leukemia.

The chain combines TRBV4-1 with TRBJ1-2; D gene ambiguous. The CDR3 totals 15 residues. Trimming left V 0 bases short and J 0 bases short, with 8 bases between. CDR1 is MGHRA, CDR2 YSYEKL, per germline. The CDR3 loop reads CASSQDQYPNYGYTF. Written as DNA, the CDR3 is TGCGCCAGCAGCCAAGATCAGTACCCTAACTATGGCTACACCTTC.

This clone occurred a few times. The chain carries TRBV2 and TRBJ2-7; TRBD1 might be the D (5 bases). Germline lookup yields CDR1 SNHLY and CDR2 FYNNEI. The germline V and J ends were trimmed by 4 bases and 6 bases, with 10 bases remaining between them. This CDR3 spans 12 amino acids. CDR3 amino acids: CASSAQGVEQYF. CDR3 bases: TGTGCCAGCAGTGCGCAAGGGGTCGAGCAGTACTTC.

The rearrangement uses TRBV29-1 and TRBJ2-3; 11 nucleotides line up with TRBD2. J lost 2 bases, V lost 8 bases, and 15 bases had no gene match. The CDR3 extends over 17 amino acids. Germline lookup yields CDR1 SQVTM and CDR2 ANQGSEA. CDR3 DNA sequence: TGCAGCCTTAGCGGGGGGGCTGATGAGGAACTCACAGATACGCAGTATTTT. Translation gives CSLSGGADEELTDTQYF.

This sequence joins TRBV7-8 and TRBJ1-1, with 7 positions matching TRBD1. CDR3 length equals 15 residues. Germline V gene data show CDR1 as SGHVS and CDR2 as FQNEAQ. Trimming at V came to 5 bases and at J to 0 bases, leaving 6 bases not matched to a gene. The CDR3 DNA sequence: TGTGCCAGCAGCCAAGTCGACAGGGTGAACACTGAAGCTTTCTTT. Translating it yields CASSQVDRVNTEAFF. The variable domain in full, with the rest retrieved from reference TRBV7-8 and TRBJ1-1, is GAGVSQSPRYKVAKRGQDVALRCDPISGHVSLFWYQQALGQGPEFLTYFQNEAQLDKSGLPSDRFFAERPEGSVSTLKIQRTQQEDSAVYLCASSQVDRVNTEAFFGQGTRLTVV.

This chain joins TRBV28 and TRBJ2-7, with D possibly TRBD1 on 6 matching bases. CDR1 and CDR2 (germline): MDHEN, SYDVKM. The CDR3 consists of 17 residues. Trimming removed 1 base from V and 2 bases from J, with 18 bases in between. Here the CDR3 reads CASSLSRIGQGTYEQYF. CDR3 coding DNA: TGTGCCAGCAGTTTATCACGTATTGGGCAGGGGACCTACGAGCAGTACTTC.

V gene TRBV6-1 combines with J gene TRBJ1-6; no firm D call. Germline V gene data show CDR1 as MNHNS and CDR2 as SASEGT. The CDR3 contains 17 residues. The V end lost 3 bases, the J end lost 0 bases, and 12 bases lay between the germline ends. The DNA of the CDR3 is TGTGCCAGCAGTGACATTACACGGGGCTCCTATAATTCACCCCTCCACTTT. Its protein product is CASSDITRGSYNSPLHF.

The rearrangement links TRBV1 to TRBJ2-7. TRBV1 is a pseudogene. The CDR3 is made up of 10 amino acids. Here the CDR3 DNA reads TGCACCAGCACGGGCAGGGAGCAGTACTTC. It is translated as CTSTGREQYF.

The J gene is TRBJ2-2, the V gene TRBV5-1; weak D call: TRBD1 (5 bases). The ends were cut back, 6 bases at V and 2 bases at J, with 11 bases in the middle. Germline assignment: CDR1 SGHRS and CDR2 YFSETQ. The CDR3 is 14 amino acids. CDR3 sequence reads: CASNPDTNTGELFF. The CDR3, as DNA: TGCGCCAGCAACCCGGACACTAACACCGGGGAGCTGTTTTTT.

The CDR3 DNA follows: TGTGCCAGCAGTAGTGGACTAGCGTCCCACGAGCAGTACTTC. This encodes CASSSGLASHEQYF. This chain uses TRBV27 with TRBJ2-7; 9 positions match TRBD2. This CDR3 has 14 amino acids. V lost 5 bases and J lost 5; bases outside the gene matches: 7. Germline V gene data show CDR1 as MNHEY and CDR2 as SMNVEV (reference sequence).

J is TRBJ2-1 and V is TRBV6-1; tentatively, D is TRBD2 (7 bases). The germline V gene has CDR1 MNHNS and CDR2 SASEGT. This CDR3 has 16 residues. The germline V and J ends were trimmed by 1 base and 4 bases, with 14 bases remaining between them. CDR3 protein: CASSEDGGAGYNEQFF. The DNA for the CDR3 is TGTGCCAGCAGTGAAGATGGGGGGGCGGGATACAATGAGCAGTTCTTC.

The chain employs TRBV5-1 and TRBJ2-2; weak D call: TRBD1 (5 bases). The CDR3 contains 15 residues. Germline-derived CDR1 and CDR2 are SGHRS and YFSETQ. Trimming took off 7 bases at V and 4 bases at J, with 17 bases between the two ends. The CDR3 sequence is CASESEIGATGELFF. Written as DNA, the CDR3 is TGCGCCAGCGAAAGCGAGATAGGGGCCACCGGGGAGCTGTTTTTT.

This clone was observed at least ten times. The chain is built from TRBV7-9 and TRBJ2-1, with D tentatively TRBD2 (6 bases). CDR3 length: 14 amino acids. Trimming stripped 2 bases from V and 6 bases from J, with 11 bases between. Per the germline V gene, CDR1 is SEHNR and CDR2 is FQNEAQ (reference sequence). CDR3: CASSLHSGVNEQFF. In DNA form, the CDR3 reads TGTGCCAGCAGCTTACATTCGGGGGTCAATGAGCAGTTCTTC.

The chain is built from TRBV2 and TRBJ2-2; D not resolved. Per germline, CDR1 SNHLY and CDR2 FYNNEI. V lost 4 bases and J lost 8, with 17 bases in between. This CDR3 comprises 15 residues. The CDR3, as DNA: TGTGCCAGCAGTGTCGATAGGTCGAGTTCTGGGGAGCTGTTTTTT. Encoded protein: CASSVDRSSSGELFF. Combining the CDR3 with reference TRBV2 and TRBJ2-2 gives the whole variable domain EPEVTQTPSHQVTQMGQEVILRCVPISNHLYFYWYRQILGQKVEFLVSFYNNEISEKSEIFDDQFSVERPDGSNFTLKIRSTKLEDSAMYFCASSVDRSSSGELFFGEGSRLTVL.